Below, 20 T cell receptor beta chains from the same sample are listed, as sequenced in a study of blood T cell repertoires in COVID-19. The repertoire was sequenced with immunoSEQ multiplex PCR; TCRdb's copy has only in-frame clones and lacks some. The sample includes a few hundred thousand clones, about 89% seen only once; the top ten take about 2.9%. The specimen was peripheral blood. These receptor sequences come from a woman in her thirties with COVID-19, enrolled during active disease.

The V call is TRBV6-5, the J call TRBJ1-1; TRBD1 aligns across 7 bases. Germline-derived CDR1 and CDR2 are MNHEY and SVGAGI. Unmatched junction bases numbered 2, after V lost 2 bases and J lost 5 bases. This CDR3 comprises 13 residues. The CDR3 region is CASSYGTVTEAFF. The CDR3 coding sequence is TGTGCCAGCAGTTACGGGACAGTTACTGAAGCTTTCTTT.

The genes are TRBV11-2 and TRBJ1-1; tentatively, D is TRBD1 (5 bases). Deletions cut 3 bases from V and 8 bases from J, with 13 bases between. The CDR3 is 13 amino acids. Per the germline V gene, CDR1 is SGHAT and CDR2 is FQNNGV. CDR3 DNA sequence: TGTGCCAGCAGCTTCTGGGGGGGGTCGGAAGCTTTCTTT. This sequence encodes CASSFWGGSEAFF.

This chain's CDR3 is CASSLAGSSGNTIYF. The CDR3 nucleotides read TGTGCCAGCAGCTTAGCGGGAAGCTCTGGAAACACCATATATTTT. The gene calls are TRBV11-2 and TRBJ1-3, with D unresolved. The CDR3 has 15 amino acids. The V end lost 1 base, the J end lost 0 bases, and 7 bases lay between the germline ends. Germline V gene sequence: CDR1 SGHAT, CDR2 FQNNGV.

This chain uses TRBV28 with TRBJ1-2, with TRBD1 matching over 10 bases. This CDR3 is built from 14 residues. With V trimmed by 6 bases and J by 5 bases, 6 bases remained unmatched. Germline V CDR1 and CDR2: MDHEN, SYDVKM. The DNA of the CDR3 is TGTGCCAGCAGCTCTTCGGGACAGGGGTATGGCTACACCTTC. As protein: CASSSSGQGYGYTF.

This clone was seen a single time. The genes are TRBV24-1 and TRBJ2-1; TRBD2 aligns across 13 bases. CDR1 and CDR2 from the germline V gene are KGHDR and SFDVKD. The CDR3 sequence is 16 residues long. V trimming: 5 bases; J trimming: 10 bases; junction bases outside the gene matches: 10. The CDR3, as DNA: TGTGCCACCAGTGCCCCGACTAGCGGGGGGTCAAGGGAGCAGTTCTTC. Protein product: CATSAPTSGGSREQFF.

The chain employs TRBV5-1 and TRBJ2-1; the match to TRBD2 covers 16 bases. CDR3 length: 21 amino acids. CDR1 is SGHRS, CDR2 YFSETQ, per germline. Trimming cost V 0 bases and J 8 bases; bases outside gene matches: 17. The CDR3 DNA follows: TGCGCCAGCAGCTTGGTCCCCGGGACTAGCGGGGGGGCCGGTCCCCGGGATGAGCAGTTCTTC. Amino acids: CASSLVPGTSGGAGPRDEQFF.

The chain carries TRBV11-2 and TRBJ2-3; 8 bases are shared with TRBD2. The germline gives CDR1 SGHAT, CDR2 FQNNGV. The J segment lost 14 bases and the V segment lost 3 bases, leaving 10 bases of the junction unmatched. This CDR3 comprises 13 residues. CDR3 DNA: TGTGCCAGCAGCTTGATAGGACTAGCTAGGCGGTATTTT. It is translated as CASSLIGLARRYF.

CDR3 region: CASSPAPRTSVPNTGELFF. The CDR3 DNA follows: TGTGCCAGCAGCCCCGCGCCCCGGACTAGCGTGCCTAACACCGGGGAGCTGTTTTTT. The chain is built from TRBV7-9 and TRBJ2-2, with 9 bases matching TRBD2. After removal of 5 bases from V and 2 bases from J, the junction contained 15 bases not matched to a gene. Germline V gives CDR1 SEHNR, CDR2 FQNEAQ (reference sequence). The CDR3 totals 19 residues.

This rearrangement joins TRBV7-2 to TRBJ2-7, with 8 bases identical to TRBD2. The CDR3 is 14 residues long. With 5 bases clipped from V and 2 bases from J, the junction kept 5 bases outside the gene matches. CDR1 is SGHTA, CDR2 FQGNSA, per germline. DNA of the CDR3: TGTGCCAGCAGCCGTACTAGCGGCACCTACGAGCAGTACTTC. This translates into CASSRTSGTYEQYF.

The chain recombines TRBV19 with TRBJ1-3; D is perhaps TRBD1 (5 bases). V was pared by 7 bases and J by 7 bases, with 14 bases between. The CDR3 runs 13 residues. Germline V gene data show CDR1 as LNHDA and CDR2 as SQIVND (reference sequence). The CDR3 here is CASKTQGGNTIYF. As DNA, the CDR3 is TGTGCCAGTAAAACCCAGGGAGGGAACACCATATATTTT.

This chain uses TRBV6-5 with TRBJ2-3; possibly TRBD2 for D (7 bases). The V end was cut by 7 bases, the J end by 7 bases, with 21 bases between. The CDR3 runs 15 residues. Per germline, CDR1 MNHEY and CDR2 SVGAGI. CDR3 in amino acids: CASIRGGPRLYTQYF. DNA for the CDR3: TGTGCCAGCATTAGGGGGGGACCCCGATTGTATACGCAGTATTTT.

The CDR3: CASSVATRWREVNEQFF. As DNA, the CDR3 is TGTGCCAGCAGCGTGGCTACCCGGTGGCGGGAGGTAAATGAGCAGTTCTTC. The chain recombines TRBV9 with TRBJ2-1; 8 bases fit TRBD2. J was trimmed by 7 bases and V by 2 bases; bases with no gene match: 14. This CDR3 comprises 17 residues. The germline gives CDR1 SGDLS, CDR2 YYNGEE.

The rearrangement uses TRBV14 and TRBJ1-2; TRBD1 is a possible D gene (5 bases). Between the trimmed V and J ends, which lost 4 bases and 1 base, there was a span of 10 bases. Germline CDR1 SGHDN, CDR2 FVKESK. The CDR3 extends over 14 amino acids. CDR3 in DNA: TGTGCCAGCAGCCCCGGCGGGGGTAACTATGGCTACACCTTC. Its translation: CASSPGGGNYGYTF.

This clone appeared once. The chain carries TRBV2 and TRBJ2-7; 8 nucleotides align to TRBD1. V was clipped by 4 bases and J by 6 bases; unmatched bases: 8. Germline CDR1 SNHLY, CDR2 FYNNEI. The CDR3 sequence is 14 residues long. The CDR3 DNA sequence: TGTGCCAGCAGTGTCGCAGGGGGCTCGGGCGAGCAGTACTTC. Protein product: CASSVAGGSGEQYF.

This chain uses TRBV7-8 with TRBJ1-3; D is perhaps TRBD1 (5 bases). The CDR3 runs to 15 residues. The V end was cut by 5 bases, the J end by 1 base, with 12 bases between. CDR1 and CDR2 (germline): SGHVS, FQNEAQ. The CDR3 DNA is TGTGCCAGCAGCCTTGACAGTAATTCTGGAAACACCATATATTTT. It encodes CASSLDSNSGNTIYF.

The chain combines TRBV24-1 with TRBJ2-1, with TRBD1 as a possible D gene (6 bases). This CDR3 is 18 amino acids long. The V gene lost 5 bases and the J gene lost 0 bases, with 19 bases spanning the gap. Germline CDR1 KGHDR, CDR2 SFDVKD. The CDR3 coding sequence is TGTGCCACCAGTGGGGGGCCGGGCCAAGAAAGCTCCTACAATGAGCAGTTCTTC. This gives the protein CATSGGPGQESSYNEQFF.

CDR3 sequence: CASSPAAQGGTNEQFF. The CDR3 coding sequence is TGTGCCAGCAGCCCGGCGGCTCAGGGGGGAACCAATGAGCAGTTCTTC. V usage is TRBV5-4 and J usage is TRBJ2-1, with a weak D call TRBD1 (7 bases). The CDR3 contains 16 residues. CDR1 and CDR2 (germline): SGHNT, YYREEE (reference sequence). V was shortened by 4 bases and J by 6 bases, with 20 bases between the two germline ends. Filled out from reference TRBV5-4 and TRBJ2-1, the complete variable domain reads ETGVTQSPTHLIKTRGQQVTLRCSSQSGHNTVSWYQQALGQGPQFIFQYYREEENGRGNFPPRFSGLQFPNYSSELNVNALELDDSALYLCASSPAAQGGTNEQFFGPGTRLTVL.

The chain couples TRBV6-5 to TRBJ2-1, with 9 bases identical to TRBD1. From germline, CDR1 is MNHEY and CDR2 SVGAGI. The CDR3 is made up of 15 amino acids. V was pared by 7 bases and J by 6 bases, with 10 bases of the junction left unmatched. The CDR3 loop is CASNPPGQGGNEQFF. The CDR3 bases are TGTGCCAGCAATCCGCCGGGACAGGGTGGCAATGAGCAGTTCTTC.

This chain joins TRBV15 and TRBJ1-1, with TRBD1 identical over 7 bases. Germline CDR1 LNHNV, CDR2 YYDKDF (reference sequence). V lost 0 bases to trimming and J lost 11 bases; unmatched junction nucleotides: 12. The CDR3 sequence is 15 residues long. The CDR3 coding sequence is TGTGCCACCAGCAGAGATTATGGGACAGCGTTGGAGGCTTTCTTT. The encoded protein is CATSRDYGTALEAFF.

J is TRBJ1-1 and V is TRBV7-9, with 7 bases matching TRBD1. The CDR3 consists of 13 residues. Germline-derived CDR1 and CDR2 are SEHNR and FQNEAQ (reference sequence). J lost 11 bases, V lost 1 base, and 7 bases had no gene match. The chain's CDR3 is CASSLGQGGEAFF. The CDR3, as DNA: TGTGCCAGCAGCTTAGGACAGGGAGGTGAGGCTTTCTTT.